Shown below are 25 T cell receptor beta chains from a single sample sequenced in a study of blood T cell repertoires in COVID-19. Assay: immunoSEQ multiplex PCR; the TCRdb copy retains only in-frame clones and omits some. The repertoire holds approximately 170,000 clones, with roughly 84% as singletons. The sequencing sample was made of PBMCs or T cells enriched from blood (not recorded which). All receptors come from a woman between 25 and 40 years old who had recovered from COVID-19.

V usage is TRBV2 and J usage is TRBJ2-1; TRBD1 is a possible D gene (6 bases). Germline loops: CDR1 SNHLY, CDR2 FYNNEI. With 8 bases removed from V and 2 bases from J, the gap between germline ends came to 13 bases. The CDR3 length is 14 residues. The CDR3 region is CASPTRDTYNEQFF. The DNA for the CDR3 is TGTGCCAGCCCCACCCGGGACACCTACAATGAGCAGTTCTTC.

The chain combines TRBV15 with TRBJ1-2; possibly TRBD1 for D (6 bases). Germline V CDR1 and CDR2: LNHNV, YYDKDF (reference sequence). Between the trimmed V and J ends, which lost 1 base and 2 bases, there was a span of 14 bases. The CDR3 extends over 16 amino acids. CDR3 loop: CATSRGTLGANYGYTF. The CDR3 DNA reads as TGTGCCACCAGCAGAGGGACCTTGGGGGCAAACTATGGCTACACCTTC.

This clone has just a few counts. The chain couples TRBV28 to TRBJ1-5, with D unresolved. The germline V and J ends were trimmed by 7 bases and 7 bases, with 14 bases remaining between them. The CDR3 extends over 13 amino acids. Germline values: CDR1 MDHEN, CDR2 SYDVKM. Here the CDR3 reads CASIFGAGQPQHF. CDR3 bases: TGTGCCAGCATATTTGGCGCGGGCCAGCCCCAGCATTTT.

The V gene is TRBV6-5, the J gene TRBJ1-2; TRBD1 is a possible D gene (6 bases). This CDR3 is built from 13 residues. Germline-derived CDR1 and CDR2 are MNHEY and SVGAGI. Deletions cut 6 bases from V and 6 bases from J, with 14 bases between. CDR3 loop: CASRDTGYHGYTF. Written as DNA, the CDR3 is TGTGCCAGCAGAGATACAGGGTACCATGGCTACACCTTC.

This chain uses TRBV5-6 with TRBJ1-1; perhaps TRBD1 as D (5 bases). V was cut by 3 bases and J by 4 bases, with 16 bases left in between. This CDR3 spans 15 amino acids. Per germline, CDR1 SGHDT and CDR2 YYEEEE. The chain's CDR3 is CASSYQRWGGTEAFF. CDR3 DNA: TGTGCCAGCAGCTACCAGAGGTGGGGGGGCACTGAAGCTTTCTTT.

This clone was detected once. The V call is TRBV6-5, the J call TRBJ1-2; no reliable D call. CDR3 length: 13 amino acids. V lost 5 bases and J lost 9, with 16 bases in between. Looked up from germline, CDR1 is MNHEY and CDR2 is SVGAGI. The chain's CDR3 is CASSTPRELRYTF. CDR3 DNA: TGTGCCAGCAGTACCCCTCGGGAGTTGCGCTACACCTTC.

The chain uses TRBV7-2 and TRBJ1-1, with D unresolved. This CDR3 has 12 residues. Trimming pared 5 bases from V and 4 bases from J, leaving 8 bases between. Germline V gene lookup returns CDR1 SGHTA and CDR2 FQGNSA. The CDR3 spells CASSPIATEAFF. As DNA, the CDR3 is TGTGCCAGCAGCCCTATAGCCACTGAAGCTTTCTTT. The variable domain in full, with the rest retrieved from reference TRBV7-2 and TRBJ1-1, is GAGVSQSPSNKVTEKGKDVELRCDPISGHTALYWYRQSLGQGLEFLIYFQGNSAPDKSGLPSDRFSAERTGGSVSTLTIQRTQQEDSAVYLCASSPIATEAFFGQGTRLTVV.

The V gene is TRBV7-2, the J gene TRBJ1-1; 7 positions match TRBD1. Unmatched junction bases numbered 5, after V lost 3 bases and J lost 7 bases. Germline values: CDR1 SGHTA, CDR2 FQGNSA. CDR3 length equals 13 residues. The DNA of the CDR3 is TGTGCCAGCAGCTTCTCACAGGGGAATGAAGCTTTCTTT. As protein: CASSFSQGNEAFF.

The chain uses TRBV2 and TRBJ2-7; maybe TRBD1 (6 bases). In germline, CDR1 is SNHLY, CDR2 FYNNEI. This CDR3 is built from 14 residues. The V gene lost 5 bases and the J gene lost 5 bases, with 16 bases spanning the gap. CDR3 amino acids: CASSPGTMRDEQYV. DNA for the CDR3: TGTGCCAGCAGTCCCGGGACAATGAGGGACGAGCAGTACGTC.

The chain couples TRBV9 to TRBJ2-1; 11 bases line up with TRBD2. The junction had 7 bases not matched to a gene; V was cut back by 3 bases and J by 5 bases. Germline V gene data show CDR1 as SGDLS and CDR2 as YYNGEE. The CDR3 extends over 16 amino acids. CDR3 sequence (DNA): TGTGCCAGCAGCGAAATAGCGGGAGGGCCGAACAATGAGCAGTTCTTC. Translated, it gives CASSEIAGGPNNEQFF.

This clone was picked up one time. The chain uses TRBV28 and TRBJ1-2, with D possibly being TRBD1 (5 bases). Per germline, CDR1 MDHEN and CDR2 SYDVKM. V gave up 6 bases and J gave up 5 bases, with 25 bases separating them. The CDR3 spans 17 residues. CDR3 DNA sequence: TGTGCCAGCAGACTTACAAAAAGGGGAGGGAAGGGTTATGGCTACACCTTC. Translation: CASRLTKRGGKGYGYTF.

A few counts support this clone. The chain is built from TRBV6-6 and TRBJ1-2, with D uncertain. CDR1 is MNHNY and CDR2 is SVGAGI in the germline V gene (reference sequence). The CDR3 totals 15 residues. V gave up 0 bases and J gave up 1 base, with 9 bases separating them. The CDR3, as DNA: TGTGCCAGCAGTTACTCCGGAGGCAGTAACTATGGCTACACCTTC. Encoded protein: CASSYSGGSNYGYTF.

The V call is TRBV28, the J call TRBJ2-1; D may be TRBD1 (5 bases). The V end was cut by 5 bases, the J end by 6 bases, with 17 bases between. The CDR3 covers 15 residues. CDR1 MDHEN and CDR2 SYDVKM come from the germline V gene. The CDR3 bases are TGTGCCAGCAGTCCCGCCACAGGTGTCGGCAATGAGCAGTTCTTC. Protein: CASSPATGVGNEQFF. Using reference TRBV28 and TRBJ2-1 for the parts outside the CDR3, the full variable domain is DVKVTQSSRYLVKRTGEKVFLECVQDMDHENMFWYRQDPGLGLRLIYFSYDVKMKEKGDIPEGYSVSREKKERFSLILESASTNQTSMYLCASSPATGVGNEQFFGPGTRLTVL.

J is TRBJ1-2 and V is TRBV9; unclear D gene. The V gene lost 0 bases and the J gene lost 0 bases, with 9 bases spanning the gap. The CDR3 covers 15 residues. Looked up from germline, CDR1 is SGDLS and CDR2 is YYNGEE. CDR3 residues: CASSVGPGTNYGYTF. The CDR3, as DNA: TGTGCCAGCAGCGTAGGCCCCGGGACTAACTATGGCTACACCTTC.

The chain links TRBV7-9 to TRBJ2-5, with 8 nucleotides matching TRBD2. Trimming took 9 bases from V and 0 from J; bases not matched to a gene: 9. From germline, CDR1 is SEHNR and CDR2 FQNEAQ (reference sequence). The CDR3 runs to 15 residues. CDR3 nucleotides: TGTGCCAGTGCCCTAAGCGGGGGCTACCAAGAGACCCAGTACTTC. This sequence encodes CASALSGGYQETQYF.

V gene TRBV5-6 combines with J gene TRBJ1-6; tentative D call: TRBD1 (5 bases). The germline V gene has CDR1 SGHDT and CDR2 YYEEEE. The CDR3 consists of 12 residues. V was clipped by 2 bases and J by 8 bases, with 5 bases between them. As DNA, the CDR3 is TGTGCCAGCAGCTTAGGGGATTCACCCCTCCACTTT. Amino acid sequence: CASSLGDSPLHF.

V usage is TRBV7-2 and J usage is TRBJ2-5; 11 bases match TRBD1. Germline V gene data show CDR1 as SGHTA and CDR2 as FQGNSA. This CDR3 has 15 residues. J gave up 5 bases and V 5 bases, and 7 bases lay outside the gene matches. The CDR3 coding sequence is TGTGCCAGCAGCCCGACTGGGACAGGGGGGGAGACCCAGTACTTC. It is translated as CASSPTGTGGETQYF. The full variable domain, its missing parts supplied by reference TRBV7-2 and TRBJ2-5, is GAGVSQSPSNKVTEKGKDVELRCDPISGHTALYWYRQSLGQGLEFLIYFQGNSAPDKSGLPSDRFSAERTGGSVSTLTIQRTQQEDSAVYLCASSPTGTGGETQYFGPGTRLLVL.

The chain couples TRBV10-2 to TRBJ2-2; 9 nucleotides line up with TRBD1. J was trimmed by 5 bases and V by 0 bases; bases with no gene match: 1. This CDR3 has 15 residues. From germline, CDR1 is WSHSY and CDR2 SAAADI. CDR3 sequence: CASSESGQGTGELFF. The CDR3 nucleotides are TGCGCCAGCAGTGAGTCGGGACAGGGTACCGGGGAGCTGTTTTTT.

The CDR3 sequence: CASKNRGIGEKLFF. The CDR3, as DNA: TGTGCCAGCAAAAACAGGGGAATTGGCGAAAAACTGTTTTTT. The chain combines TRBV2 with TRBJ1-4, with 7 bases that match TRBD1. The CDR3 totals 14 residues. The V and J ends lost 7 bases and 8 bases, in that order; junction bases with no gene match: 10. Per germline, CDR1 SNHLY and CDR2 FYNNEI.

V gene TRBV19 combines with J gene TRBJ1-2, with D perhaps matching TRBD1 (6 bases). This CDR3 comprises 15 residues. Germline CDR1 is LNHDA and CDR2 is SQIVND (reference sequence). Trimming removed 2 bases from V and 7 bases from J, with 17 bases in between. CDR3 sequence reads: CASSIPSAQGSGYTF. The CDR3 coding sequence is TGTGCCAGTAGTATACCAAGTGCACAGGGTTCTGGCTACACCTTC.

The rearrangement links TRBV24-1 to TRBJ2-1, with 11 nucleotides matching TRBD2. The CDR3 consists of 17 residues. Germline V CDR1 and CDR2: KGHDR, SFDVKD. With 4 bases clipped from V and 1 base from J, the junction kept 5 bases outside the gene matches. For the CDR3, the DNA is TGTGCCACCAGTGACCCTCCTAGCGGGAGGTCCTACAATGAGCAGTTCTTC. Protein product: CATSDPPSGRSYNEQFF.

V and J are TRBV28 and TRBJ1-5, with D maybe TRBD1 (5 bases). The V gene's germline CDR1 is MDHEN and CDR2 SYDVKM. Between the trimmed V and J ends, which lost 7 bases and 7 bases, there was a span of 14 bases. The CDR3 is 13 amino acids. The CDR3 DNA reads as TGTGCCAGCAACCTTTTACGGGGGCAGCCCCAGCATTTT. It yields the protein CASNLLRGQPQHF. Supplemented by reference TRBV28 and TRBJ1-5, the full variable domain reads DVKVTQSSRYLVKRTGEKVFLECVQDMDHENMFWYRQDPGLGLRLIYFSYDVKMKEKGDIPEGYSVSREKKERFSLILESASTNQTSMYLCASNLLRGQPQHFGDGTRLSIL.

This sequence joins TRBV27 and TRBJ2-2; D is uncertain. Trimming shortened V by 5 bases and J by 0 bases, and 16 bases separated the two germline ends. The CDR3 consists of 17 residues. CDR1 and CDR2 from the germline V gene are MNHEY and SMNVEV (reference sequence). The CDR3 is CASSPLSVSTNTGELFF. For the CDR3, the DNA is TGTGCCAGCAGTCCCCTTTCGGTCTCAACGAACACCGGGGAGCTGTTTTTT.

This clone was detected a few times. The chain links TRBV6-5 to TRBJ2-3; D is possibly TRBD1 (6 bases). CDR1 is MNHEY, CDR2 SVGAGI, per germline. Trimming took off 6 bases at V and 0 bases at J, with 10 bases between the two ends. There are 14 residues in the CDR3. CDR3 amino acids: CASSRTVSTDTQYF. In DNA, the CDR3 is TGTGCCAGCAGCCGGACAGTGAGCACAGATACGCAGTATTTT.

The chain carries TRBV19 and TRBJ1-5, with 9 bases that match TRBD1. V was clipped by 4 bases and J by 3 bases; unmatched bases: 4. CDR3 length equals 15 residues. Germline assignment: CDR1 LNHDA and CDR2 SQIVND (reference sequence). Written as DNA, the CDR3 is TGTGCCAGTAGTACAGACAGGGGGTACAATCAGCCCCAGCATTTT. This sequence encodes CASSTDRGYNQPQHF.